These T cell receptor beta chains were read from a single sample in a study of T cell responses to AZD1222 COVID-19 vaccine. The table came from immunoSEQ multiplex PCR; TCRdb's copy has only in-frame clones and leaves some out. The data contain 200,000 or so clones, 85% to 95% of them singletons. The material was peripheral blood, obtained 28 days after the second AZD1222 dose. These TCRs come from an adult who received the AZD1222 COVID-19 vaccine. The CDR3 runs from the conserved cysteine through the conserved F or W. D genes are given only for firm matches. Not all rows give a size; the values are once, few, many and, for expanded clones, a class.

V gene: TRBV28; clone size: .; J gene: TRBJ1-6; D gene: .; CDR3 DNA: TGTGCCAGCAGTCCCCTCGGGGACTCCTATAATTCACCCCTCCACTTT; CDR3 protein: CASSPLGDSYNSPLHF
V gene: TRBV7-9; clone size: .; J gene: TRBJ1-1; D gene: TRBD1; CDR3 DNA: TGTGCCATGGACAGGGGCACTGAAGCTTTCTTT; CDR3 protein: CAMDRGTEAFF
V gene: TRBV27; clone size: .; J gene: TRBJ1-4; D gene: .; CDR3 DNA: TGTGCCAGCAGTTTCCCCGGGGGTGAAAAACTGTTTTTT; CDR3 protein: CASSFPGGEKLFF
V gene: TRBV12-5; clone size: .; J gene: TRBJ1-1; D gene: TRBD1; CDR3 DNA: TGTGCTACTGGGGACAGGGGTTTCACTGAAGCTTTCTTT; CDR3 protein: CATGDRGFTEAFF
V gene: TRBV6-5; clone size: .; J gene: TRBJ1-2; D gene: .; CDR3 DNA: TGTGCCAGCAGTTACTCGATTCAGTCCTATGGCTACACCTTC; CDR3 protein: CASSYSIQSYGYTF
V gene: TRBV9; clone size: .; J gene: TRBJ1-4; D gene: .; CDR3 DNA: TGTGCCAGCAGCGTAGAGGCGGTTGCAACTAATGAAAAACTGTTTTTT; CDR3 protein: CASSVEAVATNEKLFF
V gene: TRBV9; clone size: .; J gene: TRBJ1-2; D gene: .; CDR3 DNA: TGTGCCAGCAGCCCGGCGACCCTTTTATATGGCTACACCTTC; CDR3 protein: CASSPATLLYGYTF
V gene: TRBV18; clone size: .; J gene: TRBJ1-6; D gene: .; CDR3 DNA: TGTGCCAGCTCACCATCTCAACAGGGAAGTAATTCACCCCTCCACTTT; CDR3 protein: CASSPSQQGSNSPLHF
V gene: TRBV7-9; clone size: .; J gene: TRBJ2-1; D gene: .; CDR3 DNA: TGTGCCAGCAGCTTAGAAGTTGGGGGTAATGAGCAGTTCTTC; CDR3 protein: CASSLEVGGNEQFF
V gene: TRBV19; clone size: once; J gene: TRBJ1-5; D gene: .; CDR3 DNA: TGTGCCAGTAGTGCCTTACAGGGAAGGGGACAGCCCCAGCATTTT; CDR3 protein: CASSALQGRGQPQHF
V gene: TRBV10-3; clone size: .; J gene: TRBJ1-1; D gene: .; CDR3 DNA: TGTGCCATCTCCCAGGACAGCCCCATGAACACTGAAGCTTTCTTT; CDR3 protein: CAISQDSPMNTEAFF
V gene: TRBV14; clone size: .; J gene: TRBJ2-7; D gene: .; CDR3 DNA: TGTGCCAGCAGCATAAAGCTCGCGAGGGGCTACGAGCAGTACTTC; CDR3 protein: CASSIKLARGYEQYF
V gene: TRBV3-1/TRBV3-2; clone size: .; J gene: TRBJ2-1; D gene: TRBD2; CDR3 DNA: TGTGCCAGCAGCCAGTCAATAGCGGGAAGCCCGAATGAGCAGTTCTTC; CDR3 protein: CASSQSIAGSPNEQFF
V gene: TRBV9; clone size: .; J gene: TRBJ1-4; D gene: .; CDR3 DNA: TGTGCCAGCAGCAAATTACAGGGAGGAGCTAATGAAAAACTGTTTTTT; CDR3 protein: CASSKLQGGANEKLFF
V gene: TRBV6-6; clone size: once; J gene: TRBJ1-1; D gene: .; CDR3 DNA: TGTGCCAGCAGTTACCGGAGGGACACTGAAGCTTTCTTT; CDR3 protein: CASSYRRDTEAFF
V gene: TRBV7-9; clone size: .; J gene: TRBJ2-7; D gene: TRBD1; CDR3 DNA: TGTGCCAGCAGCTTAGGGCCCTTTAACAGGGGGATAGGGTACGAGCAGTACTTC; CDR3 protein: CASSLGPFNRGIGYEQYF
V gene: TRBV6-5; clone size: .; J gene: TRBJ2-2; D gene: TRBD1; CDR3 DNA: TGTGCCAGCAGTAGTCGGGACAGACTCACCGGGGAGCTGTTTTTT; CDR3 protein: CASSSRDRLTGELFF
V gene: TRBV4-2; clone size: few; J gene: TRBJ2-3; D gene: TRBD2; CDR3 DNA: TGTGCCAGCAGCCGAACGCGAGCGGGGGGCACAGATACGCAGTATTTT; CDR3 protein: CASSRTRAGGTDTQYF
V gene: TRBV2; clone size: .; J gene: TRBJ1-2; D gene: TRBD1; CDR3 DNA: TGTGCCAGCAGTGAGCAGGGGGATGGCTACACCTTC; CDR3 protein: CASSEQGDGYTF
V gene: TRBV5-6; clone size: once; J gene: TRBJ2-7; D gene: .; CDR3 DNA: TGTGCCAGCAGCTTAGTGAGGGAAGAGCAGTACTTC; CDR3 protein: CASSLVREEQYF
V gene: TRBV12-5; clone size: .; J gene: TRBJ1-5; D gene: .; CDR3 DNA: TGTGCTAGTGGTTCCGGGCCCCCAGGATATAGCAATCAGCCCCAGCATTTT; CDR3 protein: CASGSGPPGYSNQPQHF
V gene: TRBV6-2/TRBV6-3; clone size: .; J gene: TRBJ1-2; D gene: .; CDR3 DNA: TGTGCCAGCAGCCTCGGGCAGTTTTATGGCTACACCTTC; CDR3 protein: CASSLGQFYGYTF
V gene: TRBV19; clone size: .; J gene: TRBJ2-1; D gene: .; CDR3 DNA: TGTGCCAGTAGCCGGGACCACAGCTCCTACAATGAGCAGTTCTTC; CDR3 protein: CASSRDHSSYNEQFF
V gene: TRBV6-5; clone size: .; J gene: TRBJ1-2; D gene: .; CDR3 DNA: TGTGCCAGCAGAACCTCAGGGTCGGGAGGCTACACCTTC; CDR3 protein: CASRTSGSGGYTF
V gene: TRBV30; clone size: few; J gene: TRBJ2-1; D gene: .; CDR3 DNA: TGTGCCTGGAGTGTAGGGGGGCAGGGGGAGCAGTTCTTC; CDR3 protein: CAWSVGGQGEQFF
V gene: TRBV25-1; clone size: .; J gene: TRBJ1-2; D gene: .; CDR3 DNA: TGTGCCAGCAGCGCCGGGGGTGAAGGCTACACCTTC; CDR3 protein: CASSAGGEGYTF
V gene: TRBV29-1; clone size: .; J gene: TRBJ2-7; D gene: .; CDR3 DNA: TGCAGCGTTGTGCGCGCCGCAGGTGGGGACGAGCAGTACTTC; CDR3 protein: CSVVRAAGGDEQYF
V gene: TRBV5-4; clone size: .; J gene: TRBJ2-3; D gene: TRBD2; CDR3 DNA: TGTGCCAGCAGCTCGGACGGCGCGGGGGGGTCCACAGATACGCAGTATTTT; CDR3 protein: CASSSDGAGGSTDTQYF
V gene: TRBV7-2; clone size: once; J gene: TRBJ1-1; D gene: .; CDR3 DNA: TGTGCCAGGCGGGGCCGAAAGAACACTGAAGCTTTCTTT; CDR3 protein: CARRGRKNTEAFF
V gene: TRBV14; clone size: .; J gene: TRBJ2-7; D gene: TRBD2; CDR3 DNA: TGTGCCAGCAGTCCTCTAGGACGGGGCGGGGGATCCTACGAGCAGTACTTC; CDR3 protein: CASSPLGRGGGSYEQYF
V gene: TRBV7-9; clone size: few; J gene: TRBJ1-2; D gene: TRBD1; CDR3 DNA: TGTGCCAGCTCGGGACAGGGACTTTTTCATGGCTACACCTTC; CDR3 protein: CASSGQGLFHGYTF
V gene: TRBV6-2/TRBV6-3; clone size: .; J gene: TRBJ1-2; D gene: .; CDR3 DNA: TGTGCCAGCGGCCTAATTGGGGGCGGCTATGGCTACACCTTC; CDR3 protein: CASGLIGGGYGYTF
V gene: TRBV5-4; clone size: .; J gene: TRBJ2-1; D gene: .; CDR3 DNA: TGTGCCAGCAGCTTGAGAGTCTACAATGAGCAGTTCTTC; CDR3 protein: CASSLRVYNEQFF
V gene: TRBV19; clone size: .; J gene: TRBJ1-2; D gene: .; CDR3 DNA: TGTGCCAGTAGTATGCCCCAGTCGCCGGCTCTCTATGGCTACACCTTC; CDR3 protein: CASSMPQSPALYGYTF
V gene: TRBV11-3; clone size: .; J gene: TRBJ2-1; D gene: TRBD2; CDR3 DNA: TGTGCCAGCAGCGCAATAGCGGGGGGCGACAATGAGCAGTTCTTC; CDR3 protein: CASSAIAGGDNEQFF
V gene: TRBV4-1; clone size: .; J gene: TRBJ2-7; D gene: TRBD1; CDR3 DNA: TGCGCCAGCAGCCACCGACAGGGGACCTACGAGCAGTACTTC; CDR3 protein: CASSHRQGTYEQYF
V gene: TRBV6-6; clone size: .; J gene: TRBJ2-2; D gene: TRBD1; CDR3 DNA: TGTGCCAGCAGCCCTACGGACAGGGGGGCCGGGGAGCTGTTTTTT; CDR3 protein: CASSPTDRGAGELFF
V gene: TRBV5-6; clone size: .; J gene: TRBJ1-6; D gene: .; CDR3 DNA: TGTGCCAGCAGCTTTTGGCTGGACTCACCCCTCCACTTT; CDR3 protein: CASSFWLDSPLHF
V gene: TRBV14; clone size: .; J gene: TRBJ2-3; D gene: TRBD2; CDR3 DNA: TGTGCCAGCAGCCGAGACGCGGGGGGGCCGGTTACAGATACGCAGTATTTT; CDR3 protein: CASSRDAGGPVTDTQYF
V gene: TRBV5-8; clone size: .; J gene: TRBJ1-5; D gene: TRBD1; CDR3 DNA: TGTGCCAGCAGCTCTTCGACAGGGTTCAATCAGCCCCAGCATTTT; CDR3 protein: CASSSSTGFNQPQHF
V gene: TRBV7-2; clone size: .; J gene: TRBJ2-2; D gene: .; CDR3 DNA: TGTGCCAGCAGCTTCGGGGGCCTGGAGACCGGGGAGCTGTTTTTT; CDR3 protein: CASSFGGLETGELFF
V gene: TRBV3-1/TRBV3-2; clone size: .; J gene: TRBJ2-7; D gene: .; CDR3 DNA: TGTGCCAGCAGCCAGACGGCGGTAGGGAACGAGCAGTACTTC; CDR3 protein: CASSQTAVGNEQYF
V gene: TRBV10-1; clone size: once; J gene: TRBJ2-7; D gene: .; CDR3 DNA: TGCGCCAGCAGTGAACAGGGAAACTACGAGCAGTACTTC; CDR3 protein: CASSEQGNYEQYF
V gene: TRBV27; clone size: .; J gene: TRBJ1-5; D gene: .; CDR3 DNA: TGTGCCAGCCCGGGACTCCCAAGCAATCAGCCCCAGCATTTT; CDR3 protein: CASPGLPSNQPQHF
V gene: TRBV12-3/TRBV12-4; clone size: .; J gene: TRBJ2-5; D gene: .; CDR3 DNA: TGTGCCAGCAGAGGGCCAGCCCAAGAGACCCAGTACTTC; CDR3 protein: CASRGPAQETQYF
V gene: TRBV3-1/TRBV3-2; clone size: .; J gene: TRBJ2-1; D gene: TRBD2; CDR3 DNA: TGTGCCAGCAGCCAAGTTACTAGCGGGGGGGCGGGTGAGCAGTTCTTC; CDR3 protein: CASSQVTSGGAGEQFF
V gene: TRBV6-5; clone size: .; J gene: TRBJ1-5; D gene: .; CDR3 DNA: TGTGCCAGCAAACCGCAGCAGAATCAGCCCCAGCATTTT; CDR3 protein: CASKPQQNQPQHF
V gene: TRBV5-1; clone size: .; J gene: TRBJ1-1; D gene: .; CDR3 DNA: TGCGCCAGCAGCTTGCAGGGGCCGGACACTGAAGCTTTCTTT; CDR3 protein: CASSLQGPDTEAFF
V gene: TRBV6-5; clone size: .; J gene: TRBJ1-1; D gene: .; CDR3 DNA: TGTGCCAGCAGTAAAACTGGGGGCACTGAAGCTTTCTTT; CDR3 protein: CASSKTGGTEAFF
V gene: TRBV5-1; clone size: .; J gene: TRBJ2-7; D gene: TRBD2; CDR3 DNA: TGCGCCAGCAGCCCTTCGGGGGGTTCCTACGAGCAGTACTTC; CDR3 protein: CASSPSGGSYEQYF
V gene: TRBV7-2; clone size: .; J gene: TRBJ1-2; D gene: .; CDR3 DNA: TGTGCCAGCAGCTTAGAGGCGGGGGCGGGCTATGGCTACACCTTC; CDR3 protein: CASSLEAGAGYGYTF
V gene: TRBV6-2/TRBV6-3; clone size: .; J gene: TRBJ1-2; D gene: TRBD1; CDR3 DNA: TGTGCCAGCAGTCTCCCCCCGGGACAGGTCTATGGCTACACCTTC; CDR3 protein: CASSLPPGQVYGYTF
V gene: TRBV7-9; clone size: few; J gene: TRBJ2-7; D gene: .; CDR3 DNA: TGTGCCAGCAGCTTAGGGGTCGAGCAGTACTTC; CDR3 protein: CASSLGVEQYF